This TCR beta chain was captured in a study of cytomegalovirus exposure and HLA in healthy donors. This CDR3 is 14 amino acids long. CDR1 is MDHEN and CDR2 is SYDVKM in the germline V gene. V lost 8 bases and J 1 base, leaving 14 bases between the germline ends. It was with 60 Vbeta and 13 Jbeta primers that the PCR ran. Profiled with immunoSEQ multiplex PCR; TCRdb holds only in-frame clones, not every one. The sample contains roughly 100,000 clones, roughly 80% of which appear only once. This chain links TRBV28 with TRBJ1-1; D might be TRBD1 (5 bases). The source material was PBMCs. The sequence came from a middle-aged man in good health and CMV-seronegative. The CDR3 here is CASERGGRNTEAFF. CDR3 coding DNA: TGTGCCAGCGAAAGGGGAGGGCGGAACACTGAAGCTTTCTTT.